This T cell receptor (beta chain) was retrieved from a study of control samples from healthy donors and cancer patients. TCRdb's table, derived via immunoSEQ multiplex PCR, lists solely in-frame clones and lacks some. The table lists about 150,000 clones, over 90% of them singletons. Germline lookup yields CDR1 LGHDT and CDR2 YNNKEL (reference sequence). Trimming took off 4 bases at V and 4 bases at J, with 13 bases between the two ends. The CDR3 runs to 15 residues. The sample consisted of blood. V gene TRBV3-1 (or the pseudogene TRBV3-2) combines with J gene TRBJ1-4; tentatively, D is TRBD1 (5 bases). The sequence was obtained from a man in his fifties or sixties in good health. CDR3 in DNA: TGTGCCAGCAGCCTTCCGGGACTTAGTAATGAAAAACTGTTTTTT. It yields the protein CASSLPGLSNEKLFF.